These 18 T cell receptor beta chains originate from one sample sequenced in a study of Graves' ophthalmopathy and Graves' hyperthyroidism. Scientists amplified the TCR beta CDR3 regions from RNA transcripts. Scientists carried out first-round RT-PCR using HTBI primers and then a second-round multiplex PCR. TCRdb re-derived calls from the multiplex PCR reads in MiXCR, one entry per CDR3 protein. There are fewer than 250,000 distinct CDR3 sequences in the sample; roughly 27% occur only once, and about 9.3% lies in the top ten. Sequenced sample: peripheral blood. These receptors were collected from a man in his fifties or sixties with Graves' ophthalmopathy.

This clonotype was counted ten times or more. This chain links TRBV6-5 with TRBJ2-7; 8 positions agree with TRBD2. CDR1 is MNHEY, CDR2 SVGAGI, per germline. V trimming: 2 bases; J trimming: 1 base; junction bases outside the gene matches: 4. The CDR3 length is 15 residues. CDR3 nucleotides: TGTGCCAGCAGTTACCCCGGACTAGCTTCCTACGAGCAGTACTTC. Translation gives CASSYPGLASYEQYF.

This clonotype was recorded once. The chain employs TRBV7-9 and TRBJ2-4; no clear D gene. Germline CDR1 SEHNR, CDR2 FQNEAQ (reference sequence). CDR3 length: 15 amino acids. With 4 bases removed from V and 6 bases from J, the gap between germline ends came to 16 bases. Written as DNA, the CDR3 is TGTGCCAGCAGCTGGGGTGGGCTAGACTCAAACATTCAGTACTTC. It encodes CASSWGGLDSNIQYF.

The CDR3 here is CASSLTSGRPFQETQYF. The CDR3 DNA reads as TGTGCCAGCAGTTTGACTAGCGGGAGGCCCTTCCAAGAGACCCAGTACTTC. V gene TRBV12-3 or TRBV12-4 combines with J gene TRBJ2-5; TRBD2 matches at 13 bases. The CDR3 is 17 amino acids. With V trimmed by 3 bases and J by 1 base, 5 bases remained unmatched.

This clonotype has ten or more counts. The V call is TRBV11-2, the J call TRBJ2-2, with unresolved D. Trimming shortened V by 5 bases and J by 1 base, and 11 bases separated the two germline ends. Germline V gene lookup returns CDR1 SGHAT and CDR2 FQNNGV. CDR3 length equals 15 residues. CDR3 loop: CASSPRTWNTGELFF. DNA for the CDR3: TGTGCCAGCAGCCCCCGGACGTGGAACACCGGGGAGCTGTTTTTT.

Ten or more counts support this clonotype. The gene calls are TRBV4-1 and TRBJ2-5, with D perhaps matching TRBD2 (6 bases). The CDR3 runs to 15 residues. Trimming cost V 6 bases and J 0 bases, with 14 bases left between them. CDR1 is MGHRA, CDR2 YSYEKL, per germline. In nucleotides, the CDR3 is TGCGCCAGCAGGGTTACCTTAGCGGACCAAGAGACCCAGTACTTC. Amino acids: CASRVTLADQETQYF.

This clonotype has at least ten counts. V gene TRBV30 combines with J gene TRBJ2-5; possibly TRBD1 for D (6 bases). CDR3 size: 13 residues. Per the germline V gene, CDR1 is GTSNPN and CDR2 is SVGIG (reference sequence). The V gene lost 5 bases and the J gene lost 4 bases, with 14 bases spanning the gap. The CDR3 loop is CAWGTSGGETQYF. In nucleotides, the CDR3 is TGTGCCTGGGGGACATCGGGCGGAGAGACCCAGTACTTC.

This chain uses TRBV28 with TRBJ2-7; maybe TRBD1 (5 bases). Germline CDR1 reads MDHEN; CDR2 reads SYDVKM. The CDR3 extends over 15 amino acids. Trimming pared 6 bases from V and 2 bases from J, leaving 17 bases between. The CDR3 DNA sequence: TGTGCCAGCAGATTCGACAGTCAGTACCCCTACGAGCAGTACTTC. Its translation is CASRFDSQYPYEQYF.

This clonotype has ten or more counts. This chain links TRBV29-1 with TRBJ2-5, with 10 nucleotides matching TRBD1. This CDR3 comprises 15 residues. V lost 4 bases, J lost 2 bases, and 7 bases stayed unmatched. Germline V gene lookup returns CDR1 SQVTM and CDR2 ANQGSEA. The CDR3 region has the DNA TGCAGCGTTGGGTTTGGGACAGGGGTACAAGAGACCCAGTACTTC. Protein: CSVGFGTGVQETQYF.

This clonotype was detected many times. J is TRBJ2-4 and V is TRBV10-3; TRBD1 is a possible D gene (6 bases). This CDR3 region has 17 residues. V was clipped by 0 bases and J by 6 bases, with 18 bases between them. Per germline, CDR1 ENHRY and CDR2 SYGVKD. The CDR3 DNA is TGTGCCATCAGTGAGTCGAGAGGTGGGCAGGGGACAAACATTCAGTACTTC. Its protein is CAISESRGGQGTNIQYF.

This clonotype was found many times. The chain links TRBV27 to TRBJ2-1, with TRBD1 matching 9 bases. The CDR3 is 17 residues long. V lost 7 bases to trimming and J lost 7 bases; unmatched junction nucleotides: 17. In germline, CDR1 is MNHEY, CDR2 SMNVEV (reference sequence). The DNA for the CDR3 is TGTGCCAGCACCTCAACCTCAACCGGGACAGGGAATAATGAGCAGTTCTTC. Translating it yields CASTSTSTGTGNNEQFF.

This clonotype came up many times. The chain links TRBV27 to TRBJ1-2; 9 bases map to TRBD1. V lost 6 bases, J lost 0 bases, and 11 bases stayed unmatched. The germline V gene encodes CDR1 MNHEY and CDR2 SMNVEV (reference sequence). The CDR3 is made up of 17 amino acids. Written as DNA, the CDR3 is TGTGCCAGCAGGAAACTGGGACAGGGAACTTCTAACTATGGCTACACCTTC. Residues: CASRKLGQGTSNYGYTF.

This clonotype has ten or more counts. The chain joins TRBV6-2 or TRBV6-3 to TRBJ1-3; D remains unclear. The CDR3 extends over 15 amino acids. CDR1 and CDR2 from the germline V gene are MNHEY and SVGEGT. Trimming removed 2 bases from V and 0 bases from J, with 8 bases in between. This CDR3 is CASSYLSGSGNTIYF. CDR3 sequence (DNA): TGTGCCAGCAGTTACCTGAGCGGCTCTGGAAACACCATATATTTT.

This clonotype has ten or more counts. The chain uses TRBV4-1 and TRBJ1-1, with D unresolved. Deletions cut 1 base from V and 8 bases from J, with 11 bases between. The CDR3 consists of 13 residues. Germline V gene lookup returns CDR1 MGHRA and CDR2 YSYEKL. CDR3 coding DNA: TGCGCCAGCAGCCAAGTCGGTTCCAGGGAAGCTTTCTTT. Protein: CASSQVGSREAFF.

Many counts were recorded for this clonotype. This chain uses TRBV30 with TRBJ1-6; no definite D call. Germline V gene sequence: CDR1 GTSNPN, CDR2 SVGIG (reference sequence). The V gene lost 0 bases and the J gene lost 8 bases, with 8 bases spanning the gap. The CDR3 spans 13 residues. In nucleotides, the CDR3 is TGTGCCTGGAGTGTACGGTCTGATTCACCCCTCCACTTT. It specifies CAWSVRSDSPLHF.

In its sample, this clonotype was seen many times. The rearrangement uses TRBV19 and TRBJ2-7, with TRBD1 as a possible D gene (6 bases). CDR1 LNHDA and CDR2 SQIVND come from the germline V gene (reference sequence). Trimming left V 5 bases short and J 1 base short, with 15 bases between. This CDR3 contains 15 residues. The CDR3 nucleotides read TGTGCCAGTAGTCCCTCGGACAGCGTTTCCTACGAGCAGTACTTC. This gives the protein CASSPSDSVSYEQYF. The complete variable domain, with remaining parts taken from reference TRBV19 and TRBJ2-7, reads DGGITQSPKYLFRKEGQNVTLSCEQNLNHDAMYWYRQDPGQGLRLIYYSQIVNDFQKGDIAEGYSVSREKKESFPLTVTSAQKNPTAFYLCASSPSDSVSYEQYFGPGTRLTVT.

The gene calls are TRBV6-1 and TRBJ1-2; a weak D match, TRBD1 (5 bases). Germline-derived CDR1 and CDR2 are MNHNS and SASEGT. Trimming took off 7 bases at V and 8 bases at J, with 17 bases between the two ends. The CDR3 is 13 residues long. CDR3 residues: CASTGTPEDGYTF. CDR3 coding DNA: TGTGCCAGCACCGGGACCCCCGAGGACGGCTACACCTTC.

The sample holds many counts of this clonotype. This chain joins TRBV24-1 and TRBJ2-5, with 7 nucleotides matching TRBD1. V trimming: 9 bases; J trimming: 2 bases; junction bases outside the gene matches: 5. Germline loops: CDR1 KGHDR, CDR2 SFDVKD. The CDR3 runs 13 residues. CDR3 coding DNA: TGTGCCACCGTCCGGGACAGACAAGAGACCCAGTACTTC. Amino acids: CATVRDRQETQYF.

The J gene is TRBJ2-4, the V gene TRBV7-2; a weak D match, TRBD2 (5 bases). The ends were cut back, 5 bases at V and 15 bases at J, with 20 bases in the middle. Germline CDR1 reads SGHTA; CDR2 reads FQGNSA. This CDR3 spans 13 amino acids. CDR3 sequence (DNA): TGTGCCAGCAGCGCTGTTAGCAGCGGAGAAGCGTACTTC. Translating it yields CASSAVSSGEAYF.